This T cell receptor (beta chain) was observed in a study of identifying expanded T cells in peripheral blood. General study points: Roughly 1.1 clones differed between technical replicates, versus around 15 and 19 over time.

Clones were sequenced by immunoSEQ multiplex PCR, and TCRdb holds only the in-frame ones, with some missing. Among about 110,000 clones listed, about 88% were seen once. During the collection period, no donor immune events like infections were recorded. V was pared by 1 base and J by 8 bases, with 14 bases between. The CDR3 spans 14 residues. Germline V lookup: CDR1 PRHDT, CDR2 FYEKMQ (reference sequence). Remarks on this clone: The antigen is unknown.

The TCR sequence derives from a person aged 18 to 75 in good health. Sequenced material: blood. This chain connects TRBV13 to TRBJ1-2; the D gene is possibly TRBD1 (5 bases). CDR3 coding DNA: TGTGCCAGCAGCTTAGAGGCAGGGAGGGGAGGCTACACCTTC. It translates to CASSLEAGRGGYTF.